Below, 26 T cell receptor beta chains from the same sample are listed, as sequenced in a study of T-cell reconstitution after alpha-beta-depleted transplantation in children. Molecular barcoding with unique molecular identifiers was used for the TCRbeta library. TCRdb processed the PCR reads anew with MiXCR; each CDR3 protein has one entry. The repertoire has 250,000 to 350,000 distinct CDR3 sequences, 23% of them found once; the top ten carry roughly 9.7%. The starting material was PBMCs, mostly from graft donor cells, obtained 180 days after TCRalphabeta/CD19-depleted stem cell transplant. All receptors come from a male patient aged 10 to 17 who had a stem cell transplant for acute lymphoblastic leukemia, so the T cells may come from the graft donor.

The CDR3 protein is CASSSEGVGNYGYTF. CDR3 sequence (DNA): TGTGCCAGCAGTTCGGAGGGAGTGGGGAACTATGGCTACACCTTC. The chain combines TRBV6-5 with TRBJ1-2, with D unclear. Germline loops: CDR1 MNHEY, CDR2 SVGAGI. V lost 4 bases and J lost 2, with 14 bases in between. The CDR3 has 15 residues.

The V call is TRBV14, the J call TRBJ2-1; the match to TRBD1 covers 8 bases. Unmatched junction bases numbered 2, after V lost 0 bases and J lost 7 bases. Germline V gives CDR1 SGHDN, CDR2 FVKESK. The CDR3 covers 14 residues. CDR3 DNA sequence: TGTGCCAGCAGCCAAGATAGACAGGGGAATGAGCAGTTCTTC. It specifies CASSQDRQGNEQFF.

This clonotype has a handful of counts. J is TRBJ2-6 and V is TRBV10-3; 7 bases map to TRBD1. J lost 0 bases, V lost 2 bases, and 10 bases had no gene match. Germline CDR1 and CDR2: ENHRY and SYGVKD. The CDR3 sequence is 19 residues long. Written as DNA, the CDR3 is TGTGCCATCAGTGAGATACAGCACAGGGGTAACTCTGGGGCCAACGTCCTGACTTTC. Its translation is CAISEIQHRGNSGANVLTF.

The rearrangement joins TRBV25-1 to TRBJ1-2, with D perhaps TRBD1 (5 bases). CDR3 length: 13 residues. With 1 base removed from V and 4 bases from J, the gap between germline ends came to 7 bases. Per the germline V gene, CDR1 is MGHDK and CDR2 is SYGVNS. The CDR3 nucleotides are TGTGCCAGCAGTGAATCAGACAGCTATGGCTACACCTTC. Translated, it gives CASSESDSYGYTF.

This sequence joins TRBV2 and TRBJ1-1; TRBD1 agrees at 9 bases. Germline V CDR1 and CDR2: SNHLY, FYNNEI. There are 14 residues in the CDR3. V lost 3 bases and J lost 10; bases outside the gene matches: 9. The CDR3 DNA is TGTGCCAGCAGTGACCCGGGACAGGGACTGGGAGCTTTCTTT. This sequence encodes CASSDPGQGLGAFF.

This clonotype was seen a handful of times. V and J are TRBV4-2 and TRBJ2-1, with 7 bases matching TRBD2. The CDR3 has 15 amino acids. Per the germline V gene, CDR1 is LGHNA and CDR2 is YNFKEQ. V trimming: 0 bases; J trimming: 12 bases; junction bases outside the gene matches: 11. In DNA form, the CDR3 reads TGTGCCAGCAGCCAAGAAGGCACGGGGGGACTCGGGCAGTTCTTC. It yields the protein CASSQEGTGGLGQFF.

This chain joins TRBV7-2 and TRBJ2-3; D not resolved. Trimming removed 1 base from V and 1 base from J, with 6 bases in between. Per the germline V gene, CDR1 is SGHTA and CDR2 is FQGNSA. CDR3 size: 14 residues. CDR3: CASSLDWGTDTQYF. In DNA form, the CDR3 reads TGTGCCAGCAGCTTAGACTGGGGCACAGATACGCAGTATTTT.

The chain employs TRBV29-1 and TRBJ2-5; a possible D gene is TRBD1 (5 bases). With 4 bases removed from V and 2 bases from J, the gap between germline ends came to 8 bases. This CDR3 is 12 amino acids long. The germline V gene has CDR1 SQVTM and CDR2 ANQGSEA. The CDR3 bases are TGCAGCGTTGGACAGAGACAAGAGACCCAGTACTTC. This codes for CSVGQRQETQYF.

This clonotype was observed a handful of times. J is TRBJ2-2 and V is TRBV7-7; weak D call: TRBD1 (6 bases). Germline loops: CDR1 SSHAT, CDR2 FNYEAQ (reference sequence). V was shortened by 3 bases and J by 3 bases, with 11 bases between the two germline ends. The CDR3 sequence is 15 residues long. CDR3 in amino acids: CASSLGRGDTGELFF. The CDR3 DNA is TGTGCCAGCAGCTTGGGCAGGGGAGACACCGGGGAGCTGTTTTTT.

This clonotype appeared a single time. This chain links TRBV11-1 with TRBJ2-3; TRBD1 matches 7 bases. The germline V gene encodes CDR1 SGHAT and CDR2 FQDESV (reference sequence). With 2 bases clipped from V and 2 bases from J, the junction kept 13 bases outside the gene matches. The CDR3 is 18 amino acids. CDR3 residues: CASSLSPLRDSSTDTQYF. In nucleotides, the CDR3 is TGTGCCAGCAGCTTATCCCCTCTTAGGGACAGCTCCACAGATACGCAGTATTTT.

The chain combines TRBV19 with TRBJ1-5; weak D call: TRBD1 (6 bases). Germline V gene lookup returns CDR1 LNHDA and CDR2 SQIVND (reference sequence). The CDR3 is 13 residues long. Trimming cost V 6 bases and J 6 bases, with 12 bases left between them. Here the CDR3 reads CASSEGGGQPQHF. The CDR3 nucleotides are TGTGCCAGTAGCGAGGGAGGGGGTCAGCCCCAGCATTTT. Complete variable domain (other parts from reference TRBV19 and TRBJ1-5): DGGITQSPKYLFRKEGQNVTLSCEQNLNHDAMYWYRQDPGQGLRLIYYSQIVNDFQKGDIAEGYSVSREKKESFPLTVTSAQKNPTAFYLCASSEGGGQPQHFGDGTRLSIL.

The rearrangement uses TRBV4-1 and TRBJ1-1, with D uncertain. V was clipped by 5 bases and J by 5 bases, with 12 bases between them. This CDR3 is 13 amino acids long. CDR1 and CDR2 (germline): MGHRA, YSYEKL. Here the CDR3 reads CASSTWLRTEAFF. The CDR3 nucleotides read TGCGCCAGCAGCACGTGGCTGCGGACTGAAGCTTTCTTT.

The V and J genes are TRBV7-2 and TRBJ2-7; D is possibly TRBD1 (7 bases). CDR1 and CDR2 from the germline V gene are SGHTA and FQGNSA. CDR3 length: 14 amino acids. Trimming removed 3 bases at V and 6 bases at J, with 15 bases between. Here the CDR3 DNA reads TGTGCCAGCAGCTTCCCGACAGGGCGGGGCGAGCAGTACTTC. Amino acid sequence: CASSFPTGRGEQYF.

The V and J genes are TRBV20-1 and TRBJ1-2; D ambiguous. Germline V gene data show CDR1 as DFQATT and CDR2 as SNEGSKA (reference sequence). The CDR3 has 12 amino acids. The V end lost 5 bases, the J end lost 2 bases, and 9 bases lay between the germline ends. CDR3 region: CSALHWNYGYTF. As DNA, the CDR3 is TGCAGTGCTCTACACTGGAACTATGGCTACACCTTC.

V usage is TRBV4-1 and J usage is TRBJ1-2, with D tentatively TRBD1 (6 bases). V lost 0 bases and J lost 0, with 14 bases in between. Germline CDR1 MGHRA, CDR2 YSYEKL. The CDR3 is 17 amino acids. The CDR3 sequence: CASSQEGSRGANYGYTF. The CDR3 nucleotides are TGCGCCAGCAGCCAAGAAGGGTCCAGGGGAGCTAACTATGGCTACACCTTC.

The rearrangement joins TRBV6-2 or TRBV6-3 to TRBJ2-1; D unresolved. CDR1 is MNHEY and CDR2 is SVGEGT in the germline V gene. There are 12 residues in the CDR3. V dropped 2 bases and J dropped 2 bases, with 1 base sitting between them. The CDR3 here is CASSYTYNEQFF. CDR3 DNA sequence: TGTGCCAGCAGTTACACCTACAATGAGCAGTTCTTC.

The gene calls are TRBV24-1 and TRBJ2-4; D tentatively reads TRBD1 or TRBD2 (5 bases each). V shed 5 bases and J shed 6 bases, with 13 bases lying between them. The germline V gene encodes CDR1 KGHDR and CDR2 SFDVKD. The CDR3 length is 14 residues. The DNA for the CDR3 is TGTGCCACCAGTGCCTCGCCGGGGACAAACATTCAGTACTTC. This gives the protein CATSASPGTNIQYF.

In this sample, this clonotype turned up a few times. The chain links TRBV20-1 to TRBJ2-7; 9 bases map to TRBD1. Germline lookup yields CDR1 DFQATT and CDR2 SNEGSKA (reference sequence). With 3 bases clipped from V and 2 bases from J, the junction kept 2 bases outside the gene matches. CDR3 length: 13 residues. The CDR3 nucleotides are TGCAGTGCTAGGGGACAGGGCGCCTACGAGCAGTACTTC. Amino acids: CSARGQGAYEQYF.

V and J are TRBV4-1 and TRBJ2-7; 8 bases line up with TRBD2. The germline V gene encodes CDR1 MGHRA and CDR2 YSYEKL. Trimming removed 3 bases from V and 2 bases from J; junction bases left unmatched: 15. The CDR3 consists of 18 residues. CDR3 residues: CASSHRGGPKRGAYEQYF. CDR3 in DNA: TGCGCCAGCAGCCACCGGGGGGGCCCCAAGCGGGGAGCCTACGAGCAGTACTTC.

On this clonotype itself: A clone one base away is much larger, so this may be a read error. The chain couples TRBV5-1 to TRBJ2-3, with 8 bases that match TRBD2. Per germline, CDR1 SGHRS and CDR2 YFSETQ. This CDR3 is 15 amino acids long. The CDR3 nucleotides are TGCGCCATCAGCAGACAGCGGGAGAGACCAGATACGCAGTATTTT. As protein: CAISRQRERPDTQYF.

This chain uses TRBV24-1 with TRBJ2-1; 7 bases align to TRBD1. The CDR3 contains 17 residues. Germline CDR1 KGHDR, CDR2 SFDVKD. Losses at the gene ends were 4 bases for V and 0 bases for J; bases not matched to a gene: 8. The CDR3 reads CATSDRQGSFSYNEQFF. DNA for the CDR3: TGTGCCACCAGTGACAGACAGGGCTCGTTCTCCTACAATGAGCAGTTCTTC.

In nucleotides, the CDR3 is TGTGCCAGCAGCTCCCCTCGCCGGGGGAACACCGGGGAGCTGTTTTTT. Translation: CASSSPRRGNTGELFF. The rearrangement links TRBV7-9 to TRBJ2-2, with D possibly matching TRBD2 (5 bases). V lost 4 bases and J lost 1, with 13 bases in between. Looked up from germline, CDR1 is SEHNR and CDR2 is FQNEAQ (reference sequence). The CDR3 is 16 amino acids.

This clonotype appeared a few times. DNA for the CDR3: TGTGCCAGCAGCCCAGGGTGGGGGACTCAGCCCCAGCATTTT. It specifies CASSPGWGTQPQHF. This chain connects TRBV9 to TRBJ1-5; D is possibly TRBD1 (5 bases). This CDR3 is 14 amino acids long. The V end was cut by 4 bases, the J end by 6 bases, with 14 bases between. Germline V gene sequence: CDR1 SGDLS, CDR2 YYNGEE. Looking up the rest from reference TRBV9 and TRBJ1-5 gives the full variable domain: DSGVTQTPKHLITATGQRVTLRCSPRSGDLSVYWYQQSLDQGLQFLIQYYNGEERAKGNILERFSAQQFPDLHSELNLSSLELGDSALYFCASSPGWGTQPQHFGDGTRLSIL.

This clonotype was seen many times. This chain uses TRBV20-1 with TRBJ2-4, with TRBD1 identical over 7 bases. From germline, CDR1 is DFQATT and CDR2 SNEGSKA (reference sequence). After removal of 6 bases from V and 8 bases from J, the junction contained 10 bases not matched to a gene. CDR3 length: 13 amino acids. DNA for the CDR3: TGCAGTGCGCCGGAGAAGGGGGCGGACATTCAGTACTTC. This gives the protein CSAPEKGADIQYF.

This clonotype has a handful of counts. The gene calls are TRBV6-1 and TRBJ2-1; 7 bases line up with TRBD1. The germline V gene has CDR1 MNHNS and CDR2 SASEGT. The V gene end was trimmed by 10 bases and the J gene end by 2 bases; junction bases not matched to a gene: 5. The CDR3 contains 13 residues. This CDR3 is CATRGSAYNEQFF. The CDR3 nucleotides are TGTGCCACCAGGGGGAGCGCCTACAATGAGCAGTTCTTC.

The J gene is TRBJ2-1, the V gene TRBV6-1; 14 nucleotides align to TRBD2. The CDR3 sequence is 16 residues long. Germline loops: CDR1 MNHNS, CDR2 SASEGT. J gave up 5 bases and V 6 bases, and 6 bases lay outside the gene matches. This CDR3 is CASSRRLAGGHNEQFF. DNA of the CDR3: TGTGCCAGCAGCCGCCGACTAGCGGGAGGGCACAATGAGCAGTTCTTC.